One and the same sample provided the 6 T cell receptor beta chains below, sequenced in a study of CD8 T cells in Susac syndrome. Reverse transcription of about 0.45 to 1 ug RNA used random hexamers. TCRdb ran MiXCR on the immunoSEQ multiplex PCR reads and lists one entry per CDR3 protein. Of approximately 180,000 distinct CDR3 sequences in the sample, about 94% were seen once. The material sequenced was CD4+ T cells from PBMCs. The origin of the receptors is a human donor with multiple sclerosis.

This chain links TRBV6-6 with TRBJ2-3; no reliable D call. The CDR3 length is 14 residues. The V end was cut by 5 bases, the J end by 5 bases, with 14 bases between. Germline V gene sequence: CDR1 MNHNY, CDR2 SVGAGI (reference sequence). The CDR3 bases are TGTGCCAGCAGTCCTCTTTTGAAGGGAGATACGCAGTATTTT. Translation gives CASSPLLKGDTQYF.

The gene calls are TRBV20-1 and TRBJ1-1; maybe TRBD1 (6 bases). Between the trimmed V and J ends, which lost 2 bases and 2 bases, there was a span of 12 bases. Germline lookup yields CDR1 DFQATT and CDR2 SNEGSKA (reference sequence). CDR3 length: 14 residues. The CDR3 DNA reads as TGCAGTGCTAGATTCGGGGGGGCAAACACTGAAGCTTTCTTT. This codes for CSARFGGANTEAFF.

This clonotype was observed a single time. The chain uses TRBV18 and TRBJ1-2; D call uncertain. Germline loops: CDR1 KGHSH, CDR2 LQKENI. This CDR3 comprises 15 residues. The V and J ends lost 3 bases and 2 bases respectively, with 13 bases between them. CDR3 DNA sequence: TGTGCCAGCTCACCTCTGACACCTCACAACTATGGCTACACCTTC. It yields the protein CASSPLTPHNYGYTF.

V gene TRBV9 combines with J gene TRBJ1-3; D might be TRBD1 (6 bases). Germline CDR1 reads SGDLS; CDR2 reads YYNGEE. Trimming cost V 4 bases and J 2 bases, with 13 bases left between them. The CDR3 is 15 amino acids. The DNA of the CDR3 is TGTGCCAGCAGCCAGAGGGGGGGACCTGGAAACACCATATATTTT. It codes for CASSQRGGPGNTIYF.

This chain joins TRBV20-1 and TRBJ1-5, with D tentatively TRBD1 (6 bases). Germline lookup yields CDR1 DFQATT and CDR2 SNEGSKA (reference sequence). The CDR3 has 14 amino acids. Trimming stripped 3 bases from V and 3 bases from J, with 12 bases between. The CDR3 nucleotides are TGCAGTGCTAGTGTGGGACACCCCAATCAGCCCCAGCATTTT. It specifies CSASVGHPNQPQHF.

The chain joins TRBV12-3 or TRBV12-4 to TRBJ2-5; D possibly corresponds to TRBD2 (5 bases). V lost 4 bases to trimming and J lost 5 bases, with 20 bases between them. The CDR3 is made up of 16 amino acids. CDR3: CASSSIQGSAVETQYF. As DNA, the CDR3 is TGTGCCAGCAGTTCCATCCAAGGGAGTGCAGTGGAGACCCAGTACTTC.